The entry below describes one TCR beta chain. Its antigen target is currently unknown. No much larger clonotype is one base removed from it; base qualities were not supplied. The collaborating institutions used their own protocols to collect whole blood in K2EDTA tubes. For TCRbeta analysis, collaborators shipped samples in one of three forms: frozen whole blood, isolated PBMCs, or DNA extracted from either of those sample types. As encoded in the germline V gene (reference sequence), CDR1 is LNHNV while CDR2 is YYDKDF. V and J lose 3 bases and 0 bases, and a span of 11 bases separates them. The CDR3 goes from the cysteine to the phenylalanine over 15 residues. The sequence is cut down to CDR3 DNA, 45 bases in frame from base 1. TCRbeta CDR3 regions were amplified from genomic DNA using the immunoSEQ Assay, a bias-controlled multiplex PCR. Per the source publication's procedure: The number of nucleated cells in each sample was estimated from the amplification of reference gene primers within the assay. Sequence reads were collapsed and filtered to measure the absolute abundance of every unique TCRbeta CDR3 rearrangement. For each sample, productive Simpson clonality was calculated by taking the square root of Simpson's diversity index across productive rearrangements. TCRdb took over this immuneACCESS table, retaining in-frame rearrangements with V and J assigned. Such tables are incomplete; in checked studies, under half of the missing clones stem from an unresolved V gene, and the remainder is unexplained. That table is the source of V, J and clone size, and D and trimming were worked out from the DNA. Counted in this sample were roughly 150,000 clones; about 80% of them appeared once. 2% to 2.5% of the sample comes from the top ten.

The data are from a study of blood T cell repertoires in COVID-19 (dated by TCRdb to about 2020). For the study in its entirety: Samples covering the acute and convalescent phases of COVID-19 were provided by collaborators in the United States, Italy and Spain. The material from the prospective study consisted of cDNA or gDNA derived from T cells, B-cell-depleted T cells, or PBMCs. Deeply sampled blood TCRbeta repertoires from subjects exposed to, actively infected with, or recovered from COVID-19 were included in the dataset. A freely available public database, intended as a resource for researchers studying the immune response to SARS-CoV-2, is where the repertoires were released. The samples were drawn from two sources: the first 160 participants of the ongoing ImmuneRACE study, and 1,254 subjects contributed by 6 global collaborators. Sample metadata almost always included a de-identified subject ID, COVID-19 status, age in years and sex. Where HLA class I and class II types were available, the types were taken from metadata supplied by the sample provider, not from assay-based typing.

What the study reported, not specific to this receptor: The quantity of clinical and demographic metadata differed by source and by participant and was supplied without curation.

The source material was peripheral blood. The origin of this receptor is an elderly woman with acute or convalescent COVID-19. This chain is built from TRBV15 and TRBJ1-2; TRBD1 is a weak D gene call, 5 bases matching. The CDR3: CATSSIQATNYGYTF. The DNA reads as follows: TGTGCCACCAGCAGTATACAGGCGACTAACTATGGCTACACCTTC.